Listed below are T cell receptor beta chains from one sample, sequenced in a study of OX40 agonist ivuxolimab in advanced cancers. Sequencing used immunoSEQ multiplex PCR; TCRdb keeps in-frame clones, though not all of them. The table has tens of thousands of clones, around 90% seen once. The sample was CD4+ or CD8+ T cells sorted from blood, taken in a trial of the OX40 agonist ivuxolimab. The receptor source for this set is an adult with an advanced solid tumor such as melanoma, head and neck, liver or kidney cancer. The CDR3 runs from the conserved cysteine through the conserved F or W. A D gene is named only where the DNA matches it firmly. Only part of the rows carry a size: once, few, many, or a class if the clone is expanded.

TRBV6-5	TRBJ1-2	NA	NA	CAISAGSPGGYTF	TGTGCCATCAGTGCCGGCAGCCCCGGAGGCTACACCTTC
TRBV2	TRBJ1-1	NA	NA	CASKGGTQNTEAFF	TGTGCCAGCAAAGGAGGTACTCAGAACACTGAAGCTTTCTTT
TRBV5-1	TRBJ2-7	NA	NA	CASSLNGQASYEQYF	TGCGCCAGCAGCTTGAACGGGCAGGCCTCCTACGAGCAGTACTTC
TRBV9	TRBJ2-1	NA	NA	CASSLSDGGVMGNEQFF	TGTGCCAGCAGCTTATCCGACGGGGGCGTAATGGGTAATGAGCAGTTCTTC
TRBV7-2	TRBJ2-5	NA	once	CASSSYRETQYF	TGTGCCAGCAGCTCCTACCGAGAGACCCAGTACTTC
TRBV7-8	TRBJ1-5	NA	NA	CASSLGYGDQPQHF	TGTGCCAGCAGCTTAGGCTATGGGGATCAGCCCCAGCATTTT
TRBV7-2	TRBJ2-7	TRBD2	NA	CASSFSGTYEQYF	TGTGCCAGCAGCTTTAGCGGGACCTACGAGCAGTACTTC
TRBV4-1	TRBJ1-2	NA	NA	CASSRSSGDGGYTF	TGCGCCAGCAGCCGGTCGTCAGGGGACGGCGGCTACACCTTC
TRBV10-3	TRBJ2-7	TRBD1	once	CAITTGAGYEQYF	TGTGCCATAACGACAGGGGCTGGCTACGAGCAGTACTTC
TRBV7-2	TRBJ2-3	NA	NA	CASSPSLLGPTDTQYF	TGTGCCAGCAGCCCCTCACTACTAGGCCCCACAGATACGCAGTATTTT
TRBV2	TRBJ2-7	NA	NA	CASRIPGPSSYEQYF	TGTGCCAGCAGGATTCCAGGACCCAGCTCCTACGAGCAGTACTTC
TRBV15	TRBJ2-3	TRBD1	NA	CATSSHRGITDTQYF	TGTGCCACCAGCAGCCACAGGGGTATCACAGATACGCAGTATTTT
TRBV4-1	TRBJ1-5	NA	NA	CASSQGGRDQPQHF	TGCGCCAGCAGCCAAGGGGGGAGGGATCAGCCCCAGCATTTT
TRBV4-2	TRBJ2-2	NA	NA	CASSQDIGQKTGELFF	TGTGCCAGCAGCCAAGATATAGGACAGAAGACCGGGGAGCTGTTTTTT
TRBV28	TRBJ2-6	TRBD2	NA	CASSLGGAGANVLTF	TGTGCCAGCAGTTTGGGAGGGGCTGGGGCCAACGTCCTGACTTTC
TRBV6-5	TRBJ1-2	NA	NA	CASSYDGNYGYTF	TGTGCCAGCAGTTACGACGGGAACTATGGCTACACCTTC
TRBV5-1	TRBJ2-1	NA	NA	CASSEVPTPNNEQFF	TGCGCCAGCAGCGAGGTCCCTACTCCCAACAATGAGCAGTTCTTC
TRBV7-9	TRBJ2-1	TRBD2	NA	CASSLATPRTSQQFF	TGTGCCAGCAGCTTAGCCACCCCCAGGACTAGCCAGCAGTTCTTC
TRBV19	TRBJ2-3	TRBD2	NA	CASLSGSYGDTQYF	TGTGCCAGCTTAAGCGGGAGTTACGGAGATACGCAGTATTTT
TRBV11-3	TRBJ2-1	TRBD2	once	CASGPQSGRGWNEQFF	TGTGCCAGCGGCCCCCAAAGCGGGAGAGGGTGGAATGAGCAGTTCTTC
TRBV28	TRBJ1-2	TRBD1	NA	CASHGQGWHGYTF	TGTGCCAGCCACGGACAGGGGTGGCATGGCTACACCTTC
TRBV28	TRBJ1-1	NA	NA	CATNHRGATEAFF	TGTGCCACCAATCATCGGGGGGCCACTGAAGCTTTCTTT
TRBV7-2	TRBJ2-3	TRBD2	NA	CASGAGGFTDTQYF	TGTGCCAGCGGAGCGGGGGGTTTCACAGATACGCAGTATTTT
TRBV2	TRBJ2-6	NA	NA	CASRGPGANVLTF	TGTGCCTCGCGGGGTCCCGGGGCCAACGTCCTGACTTTC
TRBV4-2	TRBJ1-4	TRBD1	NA	CASSQDQKGQGSKLFF	TGTGCCAGCAGCCAAGATCAAAAGGGACAGGGATCAAAACTGTTTTTT
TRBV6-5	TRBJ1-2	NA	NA	CASGRQFGGYTF	TGTGCCAGCGGCCGACAGTTCGGTGGCTACACCTTC
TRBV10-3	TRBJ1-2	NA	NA	CAISESRDNYGYTF	TGTGCCATCAGTGAGTCTAGGGATAACTATGGCTACACCTTC
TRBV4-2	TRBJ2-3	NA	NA	CASSKSGSAQRADTQYF	TGTGCCAGCAGCAAGTCCGGAAGCGCGCAGAGGGCAGATACGCAGTATTTT
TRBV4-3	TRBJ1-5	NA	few	CASSQDLRGDQPQHF	TGCGCCAGCAGCCAAGATCTCCGTGGGGATCAGCCCCAGCATTTT
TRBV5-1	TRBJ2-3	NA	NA	CASSLGGPSTDTQYF	TGCGCCAGCAGCTTGGGCGGGCCTAGCACAGATACGCAGTATTTT
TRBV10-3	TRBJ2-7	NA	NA	CASSSAVTSSYEQYF	TGTGCCAGCAGTTCGGCCGTGACTAGCTCCTACGAGCAGTACTTC
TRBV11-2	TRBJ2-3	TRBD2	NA	CASSLRGGGGTDTQYF	TGTGCCAGCAGCTTGCGGGGGGGCGGTGGGACAGATACGCAGTATTTT
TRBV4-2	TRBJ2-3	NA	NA	CASSQEGGRRGTTDTQYF	TGTGCCAGCAGCCAGGAAGGAGGTAGAAGGGGAACCACAGATACGCAGTATTTT
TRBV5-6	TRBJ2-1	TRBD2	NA	CASTQGVAGEYEQFF	TGTGCCAGCACCCAAGGTGTAGCGGGAGAATATGAGCAGTTCTTC
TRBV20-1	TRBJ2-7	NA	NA	CSARGQYEQYF	TGCAGTGCTAGAGGACAATACGAGCAGTACTTC
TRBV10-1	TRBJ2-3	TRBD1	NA	CASSDGTGGTDTQYF	TGCGCCAGCAGTGATGGGACAGGCGGCACAGATACGCAGTATTTT
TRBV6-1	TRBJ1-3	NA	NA	CASSEGGGGAIYF	TGTGCCAGCAGTGAAGGCGGGGGCGGGGCCATATATTTT